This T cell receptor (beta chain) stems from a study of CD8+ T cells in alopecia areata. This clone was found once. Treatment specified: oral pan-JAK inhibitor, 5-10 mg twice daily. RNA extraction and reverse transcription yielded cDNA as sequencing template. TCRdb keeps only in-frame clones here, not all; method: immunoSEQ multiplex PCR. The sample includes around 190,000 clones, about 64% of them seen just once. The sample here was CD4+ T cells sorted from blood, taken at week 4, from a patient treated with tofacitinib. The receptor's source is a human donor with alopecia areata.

The CDR3, as DNA: TGTGCCAGCAGCTTAGATCGAATGAGGACACCTCGGGAGACCCAGTACTTC. Translated, it gives CASSLDRMRTPRETQYF. The chain links TRBV11-2 to TRBJ2-5; D is possibly TRBD1 (5 bases). The germline V gene has CDR1 SGHAT and CDR2 FQNNGV. This CDR3 has 17 residues. V was shortened by 0 bases and J by 5 bases, with 19 bases between the two germline ends.